These 13 T cell receptor beta chains originate from one sample sequenced in a study of blood T cell repertoires in COVID-19. TCRdb keeps only in-frame clones here, not all; method: immunoSEQ multiplex PCR. The profile shows some 170,000 clones, about 81% of them singletons. Sequenced material: peripheral blood. The source is a man between 60 and 75 years old with active or convalescent COVID-19.

The rearrangement links TRBV3-1 (or the pseudogene TRBV3-2) to TRBJ2-7; no reliable D call. V lost 4 bases, J lost 3 bases, and 25 bases lay in between. The CDR3 covers 18 residues. Germline loops: CDR1 LGHDT, CDR2 YNNKEL (reference sequence). CDR3 sequence reads: CASSPFSGSPMRSYEQYF. The DNA of the CDR3 is TGTGCCAGCAGCCCCTTTTCCGGCTCCCCGATGAGGAGCTACGAGCAGTACTTC.

The chain carries TRBV15 and TRBJ1-2, with 7 bases aligning to TRBD1. V was pared by 0 bases and J by 8 bases, with 9 bases of the junction left unmatched. CDR1 is LNHNV and CDR2 is YYDKDF in the germline V gene (reference sequence). The CDR3 consists of 15 residues. The CDR3 coding sequence is TGTGCCACCAGCAGAGATGTAGACAGGGTAATAGGCTACACCTTC. Translated, it gives CATSRDVDRVIGYTF.

J is TRBJ1-6 and V is TRBV6-5, with D possibly being TRBD1 (6 bases). Per germline, CDR1 MNHEY and CDR2 SVGAGI. The CDR3 length is 15 residues. V lost 0 bases and J lost 6, with 9 bases in between. CDR3 protein: CASSYSRQVNSPLHF. The CDR3, as DNA: TGTGCCAGCAGTTACTCGAGACAGGTTAATTCACCCCTCCACTTT.

There are a few counts of this clone. This chain connects TRBV5-4 to TRBJ1-5; possible D gene TRBD1, 5 bases. The CDR3 has 14 residues. Trimming shortened V by 4 bases and J by 5 bases, and 13 bases separated the two germline ends. Germline V lookup: CDR1 SGHNT, CDR2 YYREEE (reference sequence). CDR3 loop: CASSTGGPDQPQHF. The DNA of the CDR3 is TGTGCCAGCAGCACAGGTGGGCCCGATCAGCCCCAGCATTTT.

The V gene is TRBV19, the J gene TRBJ2-1; 8 bases fit TRBD2. V trimming: 6 bases; J trimming: 9 bases; junction bases outside the gene matches: 13. CDR3 length: 15 residues. Germline V gene data show CDR1 as LNHDA and CDR2 as SQIVND (reference sequence). The CDR3 here is CASSGTSGSTGEQFF. As DNA, the CDR3 is TGTGCCAGTAGCGGAACTAGCGGTTCGACCGGTGAGCAGTTCTTC.

The chain has TRBV5-1 and TRBJ2-1; D unresolved. The ends were cut back, 0 bases at V and 7 bases at J, with 17 bases in the middle. Germline-derived CDR1 and CDR2 are SGHRS and YFSETQ. The CDR3 totals 16 residues. In nucleotides, the CDR3 is TGCGCCAGCAGCTTGGGAGCGCCTACCGGTGGGAATGAGCAGTTCTTC. Residues: CASSLGAPTGGNEQFF.

The CDR3 here is CASSSGHYDTDTQYF. In DNA, the CDR3 is TGTGCCAGCAGCTCGGGACACTATGACACAGATACGCAGTATTTT. The J gene is TRBJ2-3, the V gene TRBV7-9; weak D call: TRBD1 (6 bases). CDR1 is SEHNR and CDR2 is FQNEAQ in the germline V gene (reference sequence). CDR3 length: 15 amino acids. V gave up 4 bases and J gave up 2 bases, with 13 bases separating them.

The V gene is TRBV6-5, the J gene TRBJ2-7, with D perhaps TRBD1 (6 bases). Trimming took 2 bases from V and 3 from J, leaving 14 bases between them. From germline, CDR1 is MNHEY and CDR2 SVGAGI. The CDR3 sequence is 15 residues long. In nucleotides, the CDR3 is TGTGCCAGCAGTTACGGCAGGGGCCCGTTCTACGAGCAGTACTTC. Protein sequence: CASSYGRGPFYEQYF.

The chain has TRBV5-8 and TRBJ1-5; a weak D match, TRBD1 (5 bases). This CDR3 spans 14 amino acids. Germline values: CDR1 SGHTS, CDR2 YDEGEE. The V end lost 1 base, the J end lost 6 bases, and 11 bases lay between the germline ends. The CDR3 DNA reads TGTGCCAGCAGCTTGAGGAGGGGCGGTCAGCCCCAGCATTTT. This translates into CASSLRRGGQPQHF.

This clone was seen more than once but under ten times. This CDR3 is CASSGQGWTEAFF. The CDR3 nucleotides are TGTGCCAGCTCTGGACAGGGTTGGACTGAAGCTTTCTTT. This sequence joins TRBV11-2 and TRBJ1-1, with 8 bases that match TRBD1. Trimming took 8 bases from V and 5 from J; bases not matched to a gene: 7. The CDR3 is made up of 13 amino acids. Germline V CDR1 and CDR2: SGHAT, FQNNGV.

The chain recombines TRBV24-1 with TRBJ2-1; D possibly corresponds to TRBD2 (6 bases). From germline, CDR1 is KGHDR and CDR2 SFDVKD. The CDR3 contains 14 residues. V was clipped by 2 bases and J by 10 bases, with 14 bases between them. CDR3 coding DNA: TGTGCCACCAGTGATTCCCGGGCTCGGGAGGAGCAGTTCTTC. Translation: CATSDSRAREEQFF.

The chain has TRBV19 and TRBJ1-6; no reliable D call. CDR3 length: 18 amino acids. Trimming removed 5 bases from V and 9 bases from J, with 26 bases in between. Per the germline V gene, CDR1 is LNHDA and CDR2 is SQIVND (reference sequence). The CDR3 sequence: CASSPGPGSTLLGSPLHF. In DNA form, the CDR3 reads TGTGCCAGTAGTCCGGGTCCGGGGTCGACCCTCCTCGGTTCACCCCTCCACTTT.

The sample holds one count of this clone. The rearrangement joins TRBV11-2 to TRBJ1-2; 7 bases line up with TRBD1. The CDR3 has 14 residues. Germline V gene lookup returns CDR1 SGHAT and CDR2 FQNNGV. V was clipped by 5 bases and J by 8 bases; unmatched bases: 11. In DNA, the CDR3 is TGTGCCAGCAGCCGTACAACAGGGACAGTAGGCTACACCTTC. Protein sequence: CASSRTTGTVGYTF.